Listed below are T cell receptor beta chains from one sample, sequenced in a study of blood T cell repertoires in COVID-19. TCRdb's copy holds only in-frame clones and misses some; the assay was immunoSEQ multiplex PCR. The sample lists roughly 120,000 clones; over 75% were seen once. The specimen sequenced was peripheral blood. All receptors derive from a man between 60 and 75 years old with acute or convalescent COVID-19. CDR3s include the opening cysteine and the closing phenylalanine or tryptophan. Each record gives: D gene, J gene, V gene, clone size, CDR3 protein, CDR3 DNA. A D gene is named only where the DNA matches it firmly. A row's size may be missing; if present it is once, few, many or a size class.

>TRBD2|TRBJ2-7|TRBV6-1|.
CASSEVLGLAGLYEQYF
TGTGCCAGCAGTGAAGTGTTGGGACTAGCGGGATTGTACGAGCAGTACTTC
>.|TRBJ1-1|TRBV6-2/TRBV6-3|.
CASSPDASGDTEAFF
TGTGCCAGCAGTCCCGACGCGTCCGGGGACACTGAAGCTTTCTTT
>TRBD1|TRBJ2-7|TRBV6-2/TRBV6-3|.
CASSSDRVLREQYF
TGTGCCAGCAGTTCAGACAGGGTTCTACGCGAGCAGTACTTC
>TRBD1|TRBJ2-7|TRBV28|.
CASSLPGQGSDNEQYF
TGTGCCAGCAGTTTACCGGGACAGGGGAGTGACAACGAGCAGTACTTC
>.|TRBJ1-1|TRBV6-5|.
CASSYPYSTEAFF
TGTGCCAGCAGTTACCCATACAGCACTGAAGCTTTCTTT
>.|TRBJ1-4|TRBV9|.
CASSAHDRLTNEKLFF
TGTGCCAGCAGCGCCCACGACAGGCTGACTAATGAAAAACTGTTTTTT
>TRBD2|TRBJ2-3|TRBV30|.
CAGGGLAGADTQYF
TGTGCCGGGGGAGGACTAGCGGGAGCCGATACGCAGTATTTT
>TRBD1|TRBJ1-2|TRBV5-4|once
CASSGGTGEHLYGYTF
TGTGCCAGCAGCGGGGGGACAGGTGAACACCTATATGGCTACACCTTC
>TRBD2|TRBJ2-1|TRBV7-9|.
CASSLSGSPYNEQFF
TGTGCCAGCAGCCTAAGCGGGAGCCCCTACAATGAGCAGTTCTTC
>TRBD2|TRBJ2-5|TRBV7-8|.
CASSSRTGAGGGETQYF
TGTGCCAGCAGTTCCAGGACGGGAGCGGGAGGGGGAGAGACCCAGTACTTC
>TRBD1|TRBJ1-1|TRBV12-3/TRBV12-4|.
CASRSGGEAFF
TGTGCCAGCAGGTCAGGGGGCGAAGCTTTCTTT
>.|TRBJ2-2|TRBV12-3/TRBV12-4|once
CASSFYGELFF
TGTGCCAGCAGTTTTTACGGGGAGCTGTTTTTT
>TRBD2|TRBJ2-3|TRBV7-8|.
CASSLARVLAGSTDTQYF
TGTGCCAGCAGCTTAGCGCGGGTTCTAGCGGGGAGCACAGATACGCAGTATTTT
>.|TRBJ2-1|TRBV7-9|.
CASTPARTPYNEQFF
TGTGCCAGCACCCCCGCCAGGACACCCTACAATGAGCAGTTCTTC
>.|TRBJ2-5|TRBV27|.
CASSLSLPGYSGQETQYF
TGTGCCAGCAGTTTATCCCTCCCGGGATATTCGGGCCAAGAGACCCAGTACTTC
>TRBD2|TRBJ2-2|TRBV5-4|medium-sized
CASSFDRAGMNTGELFF
TGTGCCAGCAGCTTTGACAGAGCGGGAATGAACACCGGGGAGCTGTTTTTT
>.|TRBJ1-2|TRBV5-1|once
CASSLAGDGYTF
TGCGCCAGCAGCTTGGCAGGGGATGGCTACACCTTC
>TRBD1|TRBJ1-5|TRBV27|.
CASSSYRGEQPQHF
TGTGCCAGCAGTTCCTACAGGGGTGAGCAGCCCCAGCATTTT
>TRBD1|TRBJ2-1|TRBV29-1|.
CSVEGQGDEQFF
TGCAGCGTGGAAGGACAGGGAGACGAGCAGTTCTTC
>TRBD1|TRBJ2-1|TRBV15|.
CATSIQRTGGENEQFF
TGTGCCACCAGCATACAACGGACAGGGGGCGAGAATGAGCAGTTCTTC
>TRBD1|TRBJ1-1|TRBV20-1|.
CSASSGQVLNTEAFF
TGCAGTGCTAGTTCAGGACAGGTCCTGAACACTGAAGCTTTCTTT
>TRBD2|TRBJ2-2|TRBV6-6|.
CASSRSGLNTGELFF
TGTGCCAGCAGCCGTAGCGGGTTGAACACCGGGGAGCTGTTTTTT
>TRBD1|TRBJ1-5|TRBV9|.
CASSAGGTVSYQPQHF
TGTGCCAGCAGCGCAGGGGGGACGGTTTCTTATCAGCCCCAGCATTTT
>.|TRBJ2-3|TRBV7-2|.
CASSPGGRGSDTQYF
TGTGCCAGCAGCCCCGGTGGCAGGGGTTCAGATACGCAGTATTTT
>.|TRBJ2-5|TRBV30|.
CAWSVTQETQYF
TGTGCCTGGAGTGTAACACAAGAGACCCAGTACTTC
>TRBD1|TRBJ2-1|TRBV11-3|.
CASSLGGTEYNEQFF
TGTGCCAGCAGCTTAGGAGGGACAGAATACAACGAGCAGTTCTTC
>.|TRBJ2-3|TRBV28|.
CASKAYPSTDTQYF
TGTGCCAGCAAAGCCTACCCGAGCACAGATACGCAGTATTTT
>TRBD1|TRBJ1-5|TRBV29-1|.
CSVVDRLNQPQHF
TGCAGCGTTGTGGACAGGCTAAATCAGCCCCAGCATTTT
>.|TRBJ1-6|TRBV19|.
CASSISKGLLNSPLHF
TGTGCCAGTAGTATTAGCAAGGGACTGCTTAATTCACCCCTCCACTTT
>.|TRBJ1-5|TRBV5-6|.
CASSWQLGNQPQHF
TGTGCCAGCAGCTGGCAACTAGGCAATCAGCCCCAGCATTTT
>TRBD2|TRBJ2-1|TRBV7-2|.
CASSLAGSTGRAIIF
TGTGCCAGCAGCTTAGCTGGGTCGACCGGGAGGGCCATCATCTTC
>.|TRBJ2-2|TRBV24-1|.
CATTGPNTGELFF
TGTGCCACCACAGGCCCTAACACCGGGGAGCTGTTTTTT
>TRBD1|TRBJ2-7|TRBV12-3/TRBV12-4|once
CASSLTGGGEQYF
TGTGCCAGCAGTCTCACAGGGGGTGGCGAGCAGTACTTC
>.|TRBJ2-2|TRBV7-7|.
CASSLDGTGELFF
TGTGCCAGCAGCTTAGACGGGACCGGGGAGCTGTTTTTT
>.|TRBJ1-2|TRBV5-4|.
CASSLEGNYGYTF
TGTGCCAGCAGCTTGGAGGGGAACTATGGCTACACCTTC
>.|TRBJ1-6|TRBV5-6|.
CASSLADDTALHF
TGTGCCAGCAGCTTGGCCGATGATACGGCCCTCCACTTT
>.|TRBJ2-7|TRBV30|.
CAWSVPGPEQYF
TGTGCCTGGAGTGTACCAGGTCCGGAGCAGTACTTC
>.|TRBJ2-7|TRBV7-9|.
CASSPRGDEQYF
TGTGCCAGCAGCCCCAGGGGGGACGAGCAGTACTTC
>TRBD2|TRBJ2-3|TRBV14|.
CASSRLAGARADTQYF
TGTGCCAGCAGCCGGCTAGCGGGAGCTAGGGCAGATACGCAGTATTTT
>TRBD2|TRBJ2-7|TRBV7-9|.
CASSLGGGLAGGREQYF
TGTGCCAGCAGCTTAGGAGGAGGGCTAGCGGGAGGGCGCGAGCAGTACTTC
>.|TRBJ1-2|TRBV7-2|.
CASSGAPTANYGYTF
TGTGCCAGCAGCGGGGCCCCCACAGCTAACTATGGCTACACCTTC
>.|TRBJ1-6|TRBV20-1|once
CSASPGGHRNSPLHF
TGCAGTGCTAGTCCGGGGGGCCATCGGAATTCACCCCTCCACTTT
>TRBD1|TRBJ2-4|TRBV5-4|few
CASSLGLRTGSDKNIQYF
TGTGCCAGCAGCTTGGGCCTAAGGACAGGGTCGGACAAAAACATTCAGTACTTC
>.|TRBJ2-4|TRBV7-3|.
CASSLTGGSRDIQYF
TGTGCCAGCAGCTTAACAGGAGGCAGTAGAGACATTCAGTACTTC
>.|TRBJ2-1|TRBV11-3|few
CASSLDRLNEQFF
TGTGCCAGCAGCTTAGATCGTCTTAATGAGCAGTTCTTC
>.|TRBJ1-2|TRBV2|.
CASSETQLYGYTF
TGTGCCAGCAGTGAAACACAGCTCTATGGCTACACCTTC
>TRBD1|TRBJ2-7|TRBV5-1|.
CASSGDRVDEQYF
TGCGCCAGCAGCGGGGACAGGGTCGACGAGCAGTACTTC
>.|TRBJ2-6|TRBV7-6|once
CASSLAQGTGANVLTF
TGTGCCAGCAGCTTAGCGCAGGGTACTGGGGCCAACGTCCTGACTTTC
>TRBD1|TRBJ1-4|TRBV28|.
CASSEDREVLGRDEKLFF
TGTGCCAGCAGTGAGGACAGGGAGGTTTTAGGTCGGGATGAAAAACTGTTTTTT
>TRBD2|TRBJ2-1|TRBV5-1|once
CASSPAGGDGEQFF
TGCGCCAGCAGCCCAGCGGGAGGGGATGGAGAGCAGTTCTTC
>TRBD1|TRBJ1-2|TRBV29-1|.
CSVDLPGQGVGYTF
TGCAGCGTTGATCTACCGGGACAGGGAGTGGGCTACACCTTC
>TRBD1|TRBJ2-1|TRBV5-1|once
CASSLAWGTGFNEQFF
TGCGCCAGCAGCTTGGCATGGGGGACAGGGTTCAATGAGCAGTTCTTC
>.|TRBJ1-6|TRBV7-2|.
CASSLASQGTAGGLPLHF
TGTGCCAGCAGCTTAGCGAGTCAGGGGACCGCGGGAGGTTTACCCCTCCACTTT